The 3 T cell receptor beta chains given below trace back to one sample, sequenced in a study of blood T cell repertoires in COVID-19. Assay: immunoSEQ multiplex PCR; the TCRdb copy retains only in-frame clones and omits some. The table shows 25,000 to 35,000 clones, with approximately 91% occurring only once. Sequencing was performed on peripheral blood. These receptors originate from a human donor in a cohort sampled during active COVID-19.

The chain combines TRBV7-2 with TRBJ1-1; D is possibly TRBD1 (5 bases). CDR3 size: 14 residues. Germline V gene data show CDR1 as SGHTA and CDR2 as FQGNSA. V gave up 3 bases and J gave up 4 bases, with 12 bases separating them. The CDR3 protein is CASSFRQGGTEAFF. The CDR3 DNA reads TGTGCCAGCAGCTTTCGGCAGGGTGGCACTGAAGCTTTCTTT.

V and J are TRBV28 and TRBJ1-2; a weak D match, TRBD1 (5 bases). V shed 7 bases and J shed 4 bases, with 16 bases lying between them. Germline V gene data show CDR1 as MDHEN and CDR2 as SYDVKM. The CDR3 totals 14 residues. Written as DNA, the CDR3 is TGTGCCAGCACCCTTACAGGTTCCCCCTATGGCTACACCTTC. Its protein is CASTLTGSPYGYTF.

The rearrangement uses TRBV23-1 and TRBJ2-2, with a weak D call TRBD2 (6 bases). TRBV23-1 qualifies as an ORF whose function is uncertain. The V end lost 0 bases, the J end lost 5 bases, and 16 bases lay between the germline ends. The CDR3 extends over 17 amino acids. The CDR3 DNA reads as TGCGCCAGCAGTCAATCGGGTCAGGAGGGGCGGACCGGGGAGCTGTTTTTT. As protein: CASSQSGQEGRTGELFF.